This T cell receptor beta chain was observed in a study of OX40 agonist ivuxolimab in advanced cancers. This clone occurred a few times. Trimming stripped 1 base from V and 7 bases from J, with 5 bases between. The CDR3 is 11 amino acids. The germline gives CDR1 SEHNR, CDR2 FQNEAQ (reference sequence). Method: immunoSEQ multiplex PCR; TCRdb's copy keeps in-frame clones and lacks some. The table shows around 60,000 clones, with around nine tenths occurring only once. The receptor comes from an adult with an advanced solid tumor such as melanoma, head and neck, liver or kidney cancer. The sequences come from CD4+ or CD8+ T cells sorted from blood, collected in a trial of the OX40 agonist ivuxolimab. The chain links TRBV7-9 to TRBJ2-7; D ambiguous. The CDR3 DNA follows: TGTGCCAGCAGCTTAGAATTGGAGCAGTACTTC. This codes for CASSLELEQYF.